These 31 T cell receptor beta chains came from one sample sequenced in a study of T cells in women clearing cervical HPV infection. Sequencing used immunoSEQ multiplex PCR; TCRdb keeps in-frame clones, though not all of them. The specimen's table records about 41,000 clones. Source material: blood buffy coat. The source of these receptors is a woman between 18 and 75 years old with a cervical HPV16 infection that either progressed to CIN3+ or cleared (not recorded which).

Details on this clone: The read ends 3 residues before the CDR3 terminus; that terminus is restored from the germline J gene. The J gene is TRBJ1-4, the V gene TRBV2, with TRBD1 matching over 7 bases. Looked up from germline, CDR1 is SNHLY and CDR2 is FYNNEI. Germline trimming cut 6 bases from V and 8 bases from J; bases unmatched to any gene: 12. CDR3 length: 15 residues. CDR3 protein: CASRTRQGSSEKLFF. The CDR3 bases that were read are TGTGCCAGCAGGACAAGACAGGGAAGTAGCGAAAAA.

Here the CDR3 reads CASSMTYSPYNEQFF. The CDR3 bases that were read are TGTGCCAGCAGCATGACTTATAGCCCCTACAATGAG. This sequence joins TRBV5-5 and TRBJ2-1; D not resolved. The read finishes 3 residues shy of the CDR3 end, and the germline J gene is used to complete it. Germline V gene data show CDR1 as SGHKS and CDR2 as YYEKEE (reference sequence). V lost 4 bases, J lost 2 bases, and 13 bases lay in between. The CDR3 is 15 amino acids.

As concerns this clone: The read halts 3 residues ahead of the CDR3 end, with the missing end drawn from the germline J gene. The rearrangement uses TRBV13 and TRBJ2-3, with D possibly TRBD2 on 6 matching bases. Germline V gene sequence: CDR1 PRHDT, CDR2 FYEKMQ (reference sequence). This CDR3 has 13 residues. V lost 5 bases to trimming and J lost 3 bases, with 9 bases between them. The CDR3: CASSPGTTDTQYF. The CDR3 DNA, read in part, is TGTGCCAGCAGCCCCGGGACTACAGATACG.

CDR3 in amino acids: CSLSLGLGEAFF. The part of the CDR3 DNA that was read is TGCAGCCTGAGCTTGGGGCTGGGGGAA. The chain has TRBV29-1 and TRBJ1-1; maybe TRBD1 (5 bases). The CDR3 end is not reached by the read, which stops 3 residues before it; the germline J gene fills it in. From germline, CDR1 is SQVTM and CDR2 ANQGSEA. The CDR3 totals 12 residues.

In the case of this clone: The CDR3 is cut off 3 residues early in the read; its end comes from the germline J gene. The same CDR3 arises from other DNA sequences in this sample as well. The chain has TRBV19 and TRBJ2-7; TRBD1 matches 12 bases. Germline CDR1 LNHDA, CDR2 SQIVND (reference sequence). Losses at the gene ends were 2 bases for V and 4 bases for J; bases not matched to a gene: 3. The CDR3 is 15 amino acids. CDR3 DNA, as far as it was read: TGTGCCAGTAGTATACTGGGACAGGGGGCATACGAG. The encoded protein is CASSILGQGAYE. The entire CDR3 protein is CASSILGQGAYEQYF.

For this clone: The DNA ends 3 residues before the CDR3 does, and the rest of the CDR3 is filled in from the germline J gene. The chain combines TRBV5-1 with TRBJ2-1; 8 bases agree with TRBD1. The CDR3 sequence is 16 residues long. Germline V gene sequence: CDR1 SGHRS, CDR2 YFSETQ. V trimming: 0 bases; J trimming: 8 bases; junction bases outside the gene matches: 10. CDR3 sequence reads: CASSLAPRTGRDEQFF. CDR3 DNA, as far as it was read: TGCGCCAGCAGCTTGGCCCCCAGGACAGGGCGGGATGAG.

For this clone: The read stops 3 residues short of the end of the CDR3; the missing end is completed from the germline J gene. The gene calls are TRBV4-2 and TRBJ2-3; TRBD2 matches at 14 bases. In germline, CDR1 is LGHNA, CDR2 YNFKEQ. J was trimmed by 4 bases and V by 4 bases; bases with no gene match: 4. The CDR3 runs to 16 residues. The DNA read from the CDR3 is TGTGCCAGCAGCCCACGACTAGCGGGGGGGCCAGATACG. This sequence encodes CASSPRLAGGPDT. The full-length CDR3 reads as CASSPRLAGGPDTQYF.

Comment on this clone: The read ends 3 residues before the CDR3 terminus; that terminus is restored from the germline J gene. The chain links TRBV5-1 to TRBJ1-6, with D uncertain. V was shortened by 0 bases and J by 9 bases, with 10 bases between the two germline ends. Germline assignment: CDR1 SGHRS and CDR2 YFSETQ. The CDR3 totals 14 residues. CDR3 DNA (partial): TGCGCCAGCAGCTTGGACAGAGTGGGTTCACCC. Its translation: CASSLDRVGSP. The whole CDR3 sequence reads CASSLDRVGSPLHF.

The CDR3 DNA, read in part, is TGCAGTGCTATTCCTAGACAAGAGACC. It codes for CSAIPRQET. In full, the CDR3 reads CSAIPRQETQYF. This chain uses TRBV20-1 with TRBJ2-5; unclear D gene. With the read ending 3 residues before the CDR3 end, the germline J gene is used to fill in that end. This CDR3 contains 12 residues. V shed 4 bases and J shed 2 bases, with 8 bases lying between them. Germline CDR1 DFQATT, CDR2 SNEGSKA (reference sequence).

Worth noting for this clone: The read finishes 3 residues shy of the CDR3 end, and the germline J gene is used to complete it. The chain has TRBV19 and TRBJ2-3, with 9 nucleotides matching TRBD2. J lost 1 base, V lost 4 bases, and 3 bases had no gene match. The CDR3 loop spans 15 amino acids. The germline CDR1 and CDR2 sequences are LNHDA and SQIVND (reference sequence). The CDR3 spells CASSSPSGGTDTQYF. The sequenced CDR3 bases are TGTGCCAGTAGTAGCCCTAGCGGGGGCACAGATACG.

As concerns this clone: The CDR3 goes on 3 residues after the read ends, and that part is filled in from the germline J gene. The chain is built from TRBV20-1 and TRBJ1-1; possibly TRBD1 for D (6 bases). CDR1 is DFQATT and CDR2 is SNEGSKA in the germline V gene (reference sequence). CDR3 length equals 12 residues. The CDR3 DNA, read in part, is TGCAGTGCTCCTCAACAGGGTTTTGGA. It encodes CSAPQQGFG. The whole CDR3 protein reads CSAPQQGFGAFF.

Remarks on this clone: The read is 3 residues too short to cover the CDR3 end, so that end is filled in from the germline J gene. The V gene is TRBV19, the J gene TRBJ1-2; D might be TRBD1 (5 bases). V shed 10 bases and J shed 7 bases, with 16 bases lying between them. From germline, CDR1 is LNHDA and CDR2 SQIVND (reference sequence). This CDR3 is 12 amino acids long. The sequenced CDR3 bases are TGTGCCACCTTCCGGGGGGGAAGTGGC. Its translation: CATFRGGSG. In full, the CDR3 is CATFRGGSGYTF.

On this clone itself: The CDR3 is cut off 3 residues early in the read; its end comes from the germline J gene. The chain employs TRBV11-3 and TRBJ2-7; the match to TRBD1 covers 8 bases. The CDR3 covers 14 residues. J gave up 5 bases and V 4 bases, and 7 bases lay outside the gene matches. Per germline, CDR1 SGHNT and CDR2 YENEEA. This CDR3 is CASSSGQGIHEQYF. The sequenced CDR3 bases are TGTGCCAGCAGCTCTGGACAGGGAATCCACGAG.

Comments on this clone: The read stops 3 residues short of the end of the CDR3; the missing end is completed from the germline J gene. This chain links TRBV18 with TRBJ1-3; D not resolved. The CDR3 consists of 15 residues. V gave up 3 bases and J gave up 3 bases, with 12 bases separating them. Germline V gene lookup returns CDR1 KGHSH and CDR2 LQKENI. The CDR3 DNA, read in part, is TGTGCCAGCTCACCGAACGGGGTTAGTGGAAACACC. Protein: CASSPNGVSGNT. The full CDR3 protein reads CASSPNGVSGNTIYF. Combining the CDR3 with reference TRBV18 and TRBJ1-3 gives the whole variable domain NAGVMQNPRHLVRRRGQEARLRCSPMKGHSHVYWYRQLPEEGLKFMVYLQKENIIDESGMPKERFSAEFPKEGPSILRIQQVVRGDSAAYFCASSPNGVSGNTIYFGEGSWLTVV.

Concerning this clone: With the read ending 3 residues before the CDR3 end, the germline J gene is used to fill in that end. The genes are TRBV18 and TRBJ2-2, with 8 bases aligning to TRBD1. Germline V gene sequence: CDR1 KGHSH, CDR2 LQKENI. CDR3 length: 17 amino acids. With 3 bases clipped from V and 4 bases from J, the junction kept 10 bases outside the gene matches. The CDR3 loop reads CASSPIGAGGFTGELFF. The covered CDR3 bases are TGTGCCAGCTCACCGATCGGGGCAGGGGGCTTCACCGGGGAG.

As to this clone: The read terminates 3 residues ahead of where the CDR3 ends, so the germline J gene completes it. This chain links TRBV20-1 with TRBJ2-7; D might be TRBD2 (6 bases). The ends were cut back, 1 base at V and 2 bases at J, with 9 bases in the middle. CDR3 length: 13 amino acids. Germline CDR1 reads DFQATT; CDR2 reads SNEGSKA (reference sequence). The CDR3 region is CSARAGEAYEQYF. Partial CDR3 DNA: TGCAGTGCTAGAGCGGGGGAGGCCTACGAG.

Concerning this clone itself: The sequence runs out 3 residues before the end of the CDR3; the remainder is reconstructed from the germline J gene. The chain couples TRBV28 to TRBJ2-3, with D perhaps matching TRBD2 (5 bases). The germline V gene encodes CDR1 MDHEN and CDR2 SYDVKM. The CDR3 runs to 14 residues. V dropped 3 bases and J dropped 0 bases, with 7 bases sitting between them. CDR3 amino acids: CASSFSVSTDTQYF. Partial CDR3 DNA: TGTGCCAGCAGTTTTAGCGTTAGCACAGATACG.

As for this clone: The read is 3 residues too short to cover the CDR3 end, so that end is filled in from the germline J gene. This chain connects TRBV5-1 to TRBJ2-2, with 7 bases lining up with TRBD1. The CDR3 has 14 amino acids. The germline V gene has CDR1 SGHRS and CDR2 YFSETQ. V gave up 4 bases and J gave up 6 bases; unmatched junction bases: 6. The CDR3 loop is CASSATQGAGELFF. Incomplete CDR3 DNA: TGCGCCAGCAGCGCCACTCAGGGGGCCGGGGAG.

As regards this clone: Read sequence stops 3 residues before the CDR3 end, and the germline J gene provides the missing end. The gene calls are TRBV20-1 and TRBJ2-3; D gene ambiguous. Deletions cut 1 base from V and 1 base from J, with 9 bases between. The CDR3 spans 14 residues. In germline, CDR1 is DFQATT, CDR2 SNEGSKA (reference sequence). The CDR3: CSARVGFGTDTQYF. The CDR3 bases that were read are TGCAGTGCTAGAGTCGGGTTCGGCACAGATACG.

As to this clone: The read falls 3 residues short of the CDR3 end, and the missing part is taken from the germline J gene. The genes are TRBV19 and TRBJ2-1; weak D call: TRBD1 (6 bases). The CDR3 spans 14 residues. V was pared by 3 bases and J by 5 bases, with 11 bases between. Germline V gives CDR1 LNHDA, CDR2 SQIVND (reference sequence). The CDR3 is CASSMGASNNEQFF. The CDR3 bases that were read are TGTGCCAGTAGTATGGGGGCTAGTAACAATGAG.

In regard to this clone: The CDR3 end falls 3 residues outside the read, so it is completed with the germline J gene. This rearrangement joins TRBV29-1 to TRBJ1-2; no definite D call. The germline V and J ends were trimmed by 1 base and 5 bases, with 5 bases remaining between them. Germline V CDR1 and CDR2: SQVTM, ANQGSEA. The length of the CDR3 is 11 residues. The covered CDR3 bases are TGCAGCGTTGAAGTGTATTATGGC. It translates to CSVEVYYG. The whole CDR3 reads CSVEVYYGYTF.

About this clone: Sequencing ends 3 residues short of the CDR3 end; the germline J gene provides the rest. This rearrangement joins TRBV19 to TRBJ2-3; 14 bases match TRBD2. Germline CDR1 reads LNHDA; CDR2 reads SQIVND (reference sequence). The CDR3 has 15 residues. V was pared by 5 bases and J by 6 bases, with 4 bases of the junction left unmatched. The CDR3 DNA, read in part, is TGTGCCAGTAGTTTCCGGACTAGCGGGGGGGATACG. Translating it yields CASSFRTSGGDT. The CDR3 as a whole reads CASSFRTSGGDTQYF.

This chain's CDR3 is CATEDRGGETQYF. Incomplete CDR3 DNA: TGTGCCACCGAGGACAGGGGGGGAGAGACC. The chain employs TRBV2 and TRBJ2-5, with 10 bases fitting TRBD1. The read ends 3 residues before the CDR3 terminus; that terminus is restored from the germline J gene. Per the germline V gene, CDR1 is SNHLY and CDR2 is FYNNEI. After removal of 10 bases from V and 4 bases from J, the junction contained 6 bases not matched to a gene. This CDR3 spans 13 amino acids.

The part of the CDR3 DNA that was read is TGTGCCAGCTCATCGGACAGGATTGGGAATTCACCC. Translating it yields CASSSDRIGNSP. The whole CDR3 is CASSSDRIGNSPLHF. The chain combines TRBV18 with TRBJ1-6, with 7 bases fitting TRBD1. The sequence runs out 3 residues before the end of the CDR3; the remainder is reconstructed from the germline J gene. V trimming: 5 bases; J trimming: 7 bases; junction bases outside the gene matches: 8. This CDR3 contains 15 residues. The V gene's germline CDR1 is KGHSH and CDR2 LQKENI.

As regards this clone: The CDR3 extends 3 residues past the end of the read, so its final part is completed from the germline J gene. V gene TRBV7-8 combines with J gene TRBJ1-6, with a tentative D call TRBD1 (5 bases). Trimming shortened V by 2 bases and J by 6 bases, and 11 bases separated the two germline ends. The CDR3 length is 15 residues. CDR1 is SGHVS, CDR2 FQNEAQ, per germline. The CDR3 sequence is CASSLHRQSNSPLHF. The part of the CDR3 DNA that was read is TGTGCCAGCAGCTTACATAGACAGAGTAATTCACCC. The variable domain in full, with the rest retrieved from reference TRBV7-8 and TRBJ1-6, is GAGVSQSPRYKVAKRGQDVALRCDPISGHVSLFWYQQALGQGPEFLTYFQNEAQLDKSGLPSDRFFAERPEGSVSTLKIQRTQQEDSAVYLCASSLHRQSNSPLHFGNGTRLTVT.

CDR3 DNA, as far as it was read: TGTGCCAGCAGCCCCCCCCCAGGGCGGGGGGCCTCAGATACG. Translating it yields CASSPPPGRGASDT. The full-length CDR3 reads as CASSPPPGRGASDTQYF. The chain is built from TRBV4-2 and TRBJ2-3; 8 nucleotides match TRBD2. The read falls 3 residues short of the CDR3 end, and the missing part is taken from the germline J gene. Unmatched junction bases numbered 13, after V lost 4 bases and J lost 4 bases. Germline values: CDR1 LGHNA, CDR2 YNFKEQ. The CDR3 runs to 17 residues.

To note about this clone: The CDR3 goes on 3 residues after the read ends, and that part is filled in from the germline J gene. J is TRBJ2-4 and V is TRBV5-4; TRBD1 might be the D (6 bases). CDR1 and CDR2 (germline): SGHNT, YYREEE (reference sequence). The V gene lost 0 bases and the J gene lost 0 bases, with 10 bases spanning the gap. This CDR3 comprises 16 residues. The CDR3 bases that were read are TGTGCCAGCAGCTTGGGGGGGCAACTAGCCAAAAACATT. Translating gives CASSLGGQLAKNI. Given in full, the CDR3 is CASSLGGQLAKNIQYF.

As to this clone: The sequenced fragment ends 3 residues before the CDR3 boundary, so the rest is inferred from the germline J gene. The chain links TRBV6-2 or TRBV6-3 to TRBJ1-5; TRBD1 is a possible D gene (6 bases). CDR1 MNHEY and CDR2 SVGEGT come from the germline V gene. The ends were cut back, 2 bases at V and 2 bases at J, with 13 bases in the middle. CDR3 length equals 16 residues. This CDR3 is CASSYPRGDGNQPQHF. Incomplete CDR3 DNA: TGTGCCAGCAGTTACCCCAGGGGTGATGGCAATCAGCCC.

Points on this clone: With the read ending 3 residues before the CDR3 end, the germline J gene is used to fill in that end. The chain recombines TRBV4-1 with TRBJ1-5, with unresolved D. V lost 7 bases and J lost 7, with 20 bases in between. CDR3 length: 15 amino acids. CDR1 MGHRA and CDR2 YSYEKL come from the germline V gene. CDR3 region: CASTPSPGGGQPQHF. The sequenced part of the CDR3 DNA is TGCGCCAGCACCCCATCCCCAGGAGGAGGACAGCCC.

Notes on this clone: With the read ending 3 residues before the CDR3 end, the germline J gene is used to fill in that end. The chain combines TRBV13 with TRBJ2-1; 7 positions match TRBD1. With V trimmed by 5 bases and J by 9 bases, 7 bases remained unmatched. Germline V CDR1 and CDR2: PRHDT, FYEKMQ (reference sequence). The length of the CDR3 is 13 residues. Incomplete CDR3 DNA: TGTGCCAGCAGCGACAGGGTGGATGGTGAG. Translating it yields CASSDRVDGE. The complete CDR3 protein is CASSDRVDGEQFF.

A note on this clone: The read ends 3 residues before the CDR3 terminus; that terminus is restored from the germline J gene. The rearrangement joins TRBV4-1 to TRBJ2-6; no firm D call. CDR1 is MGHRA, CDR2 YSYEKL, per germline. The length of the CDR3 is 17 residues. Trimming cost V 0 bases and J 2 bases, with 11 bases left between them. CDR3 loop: CASSQEALGAGANVLTF. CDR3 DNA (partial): TGCGCCAGCAGCCAAGAGGCTCTTGGTGCTGGGGCCAACGTC.